The entry below gives a single TCR beta chain sequence along with its context. This clone was counted at least ten times. The antigen it binds to is not known. The missing CDR3 end, 3 residues past where the read stops, is filled in from the germline J gene. CVID samples and control samples contributed equivalent amounts of genomic DNA as sequencing input. For every sample, a 60 bp segment covering the rearranged TCRbeta CDR3 region was amplified and then sequenced. The immunoSEQ assay, a bias-corrected multiplex PCR with high-throughput sequencing, was employed for TCRbeta amplification. The authors' pipeline ran thus. Every unique nucleotide sequence counted as a clone and was annotated with V, D and J genes, copy number and frequency. Sequences were labeled productive if in frame, and non-productive if out of frame or containing stop codons. As previously described, Shannon's entropy was used to calculate clonality. The predicted amino acid sequences of productive clones were used to derive mean CDR3 Kyte-Doolittle hydropathy. The R hclust function was used to hierarchically cluster scaled V gene usage with Manhattan distance and complete linkage. Clone sharing by CDR3 amino acid sequence was assessed by resampling 12 repertoires per group over 100 rounds. The repertoires were searched for over 55 published EBV-specific and fewer than 250 published CMV-specific TCRbeta sequences. Two CVID samples that yielded fewer than 10,000 sequences were excluded from the analysis, so approximately 40 CVID repertoires were retained. TCRdb's version of the immuneACCESS table is confined to in-frame rearrangements and falls short of the full clone set. An unresolved V gene accounts for under half of the shortfall where checked; the remainder is of unknown origin. The V and J calls and clone size come from that table; D and trimming were worked out from the DNA. For this sample the table reports 39,000 or so clones, with no clone seen just once. The ten largest clones take up 2.5% to 3.5% of the sample.

From cysteine to phenylalanine, the CDR3 is 16 amino acids long. Only the CDR3 bases that were read are kept: 39 of them, in frame from base 1. V is cut back by 3 bases and J by 6 bases, with 10 bases in the junction unmatched. CDR1 and CDR2 (LNHDA, SQIVND) derive from the germline V gene (reference sequence). This specimen comes from a study of T cell clonality in common variable immunodeficiency (dated by TCRdb to between 2014 and 2017). Most CVID patients and most healthy controls were of Caucasian heritage. From each donor, 5 to 8 ml of heparinized peripheral whole blood was collected. Genomic DNA from adults with common variable immune deficiency (CVID) and from healthy adult controls was used to sequence TCRbeta CDR3 repertoires. A total of some 22 healthy adult volunteers (12 female and ten or so male; age range about 20 to 70 years, mean age 34) were included in the control group. Diluted blood was density-centrifuged over Hypaque 1077 or Ficoll-Paque to isolate peripheral blood mononuclear cells. Genomic DNA was obtained from unsorted mononuclear cells using either Qiagen column purification or a centrifugation-based method.

Points the paper makes about the study in general: Fewer TCRbeta clones were shared among CVID subjects than among healthy controls (p < 0.0001). According to the authors, finding the cause of the higher clonality in CVID would require sequencing the repertoires of T cell subpopulations. Even though DNA input was the same, control samples had an average of about 90,000 unique sequences each, compared with roughly 30,000 in CVID samples. Patient heterogeneity within the CVID cohort put limits on correlating repertoire features with clinical complications. Compared with healthy controls, CVID subjects showed increased TCRbeta clonality (t-test p = 0.018), a feature most characteristic of about a third of subjects. Reportedly, TCRbeta sequences from CVID had fewer deletions and N-nucleotide insertions, and highly modified clones with 13 or more V deletions were absent from CVID.

The rearrangement combines TRBV19 with TRBJ2-7; 11 middle bases align to TRBD2. Sequencing was done on a sample of peripheral blood mononuclear cells. This TCR was recovered from a person aged 18 to 70 in good health. CDR3 sequence: CASSIPLAGVLSEQYF. CDR3 DNA (partial): TGTGCCAGTAGTATCCCACTAGCGGGAGTCCTGAGCGAG.